The 25 T cell receptor beta chains below all came from one sample that was sequenced in a study of blood T cells in healthy people across ages. PCR was performed a second time for about 7 to 12 cycles using a sample-barcoded 5' primer and a J-beta primer mix. TCRdb re-called the 5' RACE reads with MiXCR, one entry per CDR3 protein. Seen here are about 1.6 million distinct CDR3 sequences, around 36% observed once, and the top ten hold 11%. The sequencing sample was made of blood. Receptor source: a young woman in good health.

V is TRBV3-1 and J is TRBJ1-2, with D possibly matching TRBD1 (6 bases). The V gene's germline CDR1 is LGHDT and CDR2 YNNKEL (reference sequence). V dropped 2 bases and J dropped 6 bases, with 13 bases sitting between them. The length of the CDR3 is 14 residues. CDR3 bases: TGTGCCAGCAGCCAAACCAGGGGCGGGCATGGCTACACCTTC. Its translation is CASSQTRGGHGYTF.

The chain uses TRBV11-1 and TRBJ2-7; 10 bases fit TRBD2. Germline V gives CDR1 SGHAT, CDR2 FQDESV (reference sequence). This CDR3 region has 21 residues. Trimming removed 0 bases from V and 6 bases from J; junction bases left unmatched: 23. CDR3 DNA: TGTGCCAGCAGCTTAGCCCGGTTGGCTAGCGGGAGAGTAATTACTGGAGTCGAGCAGTACTTC. It codes for CASSLARLASGRVITGVEQYF.

V usage is TRBV7-2 and J usage is TRBJ2-7; the D is unclear. Germline V lookup: CDR1 SGHTA, CDR2 FQGNSA. The CDR3 covers 16 residues. Trimming took 5 bases from V and 0 from J, leaving 17 bases between them. As DNA, the CDR3 is TGTGCCAGCAGCACCGCCCGAGGATACAGCTCCTACGAGCAGTACTTC. It is translated as CASSTARGYSSYEQYF. Variable domain in full (rest from reference TRBV7-2 and TRBJ2-7): GAGVSQSPSNKVTEKGKDVELRCDPISGHTALYWYRQSLGQGLEFLIYFQGNSAPDKSGLPSDRFSAERTGGSVSTLTIQRTQQEDSAVYLCASSTARGYSSYEQYFGPGTRLTVT.

The chain employs TRBV3-1 and TRBJ1-1, with D uncertain. The CDR3 totals 17 residues. With 3 bases removed from V and 3 bases from J, the gap between germline ends came to 20 bases. Germline CDR1 reads LGHDT; CDR2 reads YNNKEL (reference sequence). The CDR3 DNA reads TGTGCCAGCAGCCATAGGAGTGGGATAACCTTGGACACTGAAGCTTTCTTT. Its protein product is CASSHRSGITLDTEAFF. The complete variable domain, with remaining parts taken from reference TRBV3-1 and TRBJ1-1, reads DTAVSQTPKYLVTQMGNDKSIKCEQNLGHDTMYWYKQDSKKFLKIMFSYNNKELIINETVPNRFSPKSPDKAHLNLHINSLELGDSAVYFCASSHRSGITLDTEAFFGQGTRLTVV.

The V call is TRBV28, the J call TRBJ2-7; 8 bases line up with TRBD1. This CDR3 region has 14 residues. J was trimmed by 0 bases and V by 6 bases; bases with no gene match: 4. The germline V gene has CDR1 MDHEN and CDR2 SYDVKM. The CDR3 protein is CASRTQGVSYEQYF. The DNA of the CDR3 is TGTGCCAGCAGGACACAGGGGGTCTCCTACGAGCAGTACTTC.

There are many counts of this clonotype. V usage is TRBV12-3 or TRBV12-4 and J usage is TRBJ1-5; possible D gene TRBD1, 5 bases. Trimming shortened V by 3 bases and J by 4 bases, and 10 bases separated the two germline ends. This CDR3 is built from 14 residues. The CDR3 protein is CASSFWGTNQPQHF. The CDR3 region has the DNA TGTGCCAGCAGTTTTTGGGGGACTAATCAGCCCCAGCATTTT.

This clonotype appeared a few times. The gene calls are TRBV20-1 and TRBJ2-1; D is perhaps TRBD1 (6 bases). Germline CDR1 DFQATT, CDR2 SNEGSKA (reference sequence). The CDR3 length is 14 residues. Trimming took 2 bases from V and 6 from J, leaving 14 bases between them. The CDR3, as DNA: TGCAGTGCTAGATCCCCGACAGGTAGCAATGAGCAGTTCTTC. Protein product: CSARSPTGSNEQFF.

J is TRBJ1-5 and V is TRBV20-1; a possible D gene is TRBD1 (5 bases). V was shortened by 6 bases and J by 0 bases, with 12 bases between the two germline ends. Germline CDR1 reads DFQATT; CDR2 reads SNEGSKA (reference sequence). CDR3 length: 14 amino acids. Here the CDR3 DNA reads TGCAGTGCCCCGGGGGAGGTTAGCAATCAGCCCCAGCATTTT. This codes for CSAPGEVSNQPQHF.

This clonotype was seen only a few times. This chain uses TRBV29-1 with TRBJ1-2, with D uncertain. The V gene's germline CDR1 is SQVTM and CDR2 ANQGSEA. V lost 2 bases and J lost 5, with 12 bases in between. The CDR3 runs 13 residues. The CDR3 nucleotides read TGCAGCGTTGAACAGGTTGGGGATTATGGCTACACCTTC. This codes for CSVEQVGDYGYTF.

This chain uses TRBV5-1 with TRBJ2-1; D may be TRBD2 (7 bases). The CDR3 loop spans 16 amino acids. Germline V gene lookup returns CDR1 SGHRS and CDR2 YFSETQ. The ends were cut back, 3 bases at V and 8 bases at J, with 21 bases in the middle. This chain's CDR3 is CASSSRGGGFGDEQFF. DNA of the CDR3: TGCGCCAGCAGCTCCCGAGGGGGGGGCTTCGGGGATGAGCAGTTCTTC.

J is TRBJ2-5 and V is TRBV2, with D possibly being TRBD2 (6 bases). The J call may be faulty, since TRBJ2-7 better matches the DNA end. This CDR3 spans 12 amino acids. Germline CDR1 is SNHLY and CDR2 is FYNNEI. The CDR3 nucleotides are TGTGCCAGCAGTATCTCCGGGAGCGAGCAGTACTTC. This sequence encodes CASSISGSEQYF.

This chain joins TRBV11-2 and TRBJ2-7; D is possibly TRBD1 (6 bases). Trimming shortened V by 5 bases and J by 0 bases, and 26 bases separated the two germline ends. Germline V CDR1 and CDR2: SGHAT, FQNNGV. The CDR3 is 19 residues long. CDR3 region: CASSITGFLWDKVSYEQYF. The DNA of the CDR3 is TGTGCCAGCAGCATCACAGGGTTTCTCTGGGACAAAGTCTCCTACGAGCAGTACTTC.

Many counts were recorded for this clonotype. The rearrangement links TRBV4-1 to TRBJ2-5; 10 bases match TRBD1. There are 15 residues in the CDR3. The trim removed 6 bases at V and 6 bases at J, leaving 10 bases unmatched. Germline V gene data show CDR1 as MGHRA and CDR2 as YSYEKL. CDR3 DNA: TGCGCCAGCAGTTCCGGGACAGGGGCGCTGAAGACCCAGTACTTC. Translating gives CASSSGTGALKTQYF.

This clonotype has just one count. The chain recombines TRBV3-1 with TRBJ1-1; D unresolved. The CDR3 is 14 amino acids. CDR1 and CDR2 from the germline V gene are LGHDT and YNNKEL (reference sequence). V shed 2 bases and J shed 5 bases, with 12 bases lying between them. This chain's CDR3 is CASSQWGGKTEAFF. CDR3 nucleotide sequence: TGTGCCAGCAGCCAATGGGGAGGAAAAACTGAAGCTTTCTTT. Looking up the rest from reference TRBV3-1 and TRBJ1-1 gives the full variable domain: DTAVSQTPKYLVTQMGNDKSIKCEQNLGHDTMYWYKQDSKKFLKIMFSYNNKELIINETVPNRFSPKSPDKAHLNLHINSLELGDSAVYFCASSQWGGKTEAFFGQGTRLTVV.

This chain connects TRBV29-1 to TRBJ2-3; D not certain. The germline gives CDR1 SQVTM, CDR2 ANQGSEA. The length of the CDR3 is 14 residues. V shed 4 bases and J shed 2 bases, with 13 bases lying between them. The CDR3 spells CSVVGQAVTDTQYF. The CDR3, as DNA: TGCAGCGTTGTCGGCCAGGCAGTCACAGATACGCAGTATTTT.

This clonotype was seen just once. The gene calls are TRBV14 and TRBJ2-1; 9 bases map to TRBD2. Germline loops: CDR1 SGHDN, CDR2 FVKESK. This CDR3 is built from 17 residues. After removal of 4 bases from V and 3 bases from J, the junction contained 10 bases not matched to a gene. The CDR3 DNA sequence: TGTGCCAGCAGCCCTTGGACTAGCGCATCAGACTACAATGAGCAGTTCTTC. It specifies CASSPWTSASDYNEQFF.

Worth noting for this clonotype: One end of the junction does not line up with germline, which may come from a read error. The chain uses TRBV3-1 and TRBJ2-1; 8 nucleotides agree with TRBD1. The V gene's germline CDR1 is LGHDT and CDR2 YNNKEL (reference sequence). This CDR3 has 15 amino acids. This CDR3 reads CANSQGQETYNEQFF. CDR3 DNA sequence: TGTGCCAACAGCCAGGGACAGGAAACCTACAATGAGCAGTTCTTC.

This clonotype appeared many times. CDR3 residues: CSVGGFSGREQETQYF. The CDR3 region has the DNA TGCAGCGTTGGGGGCTTTAGCGGGAGGGAACAAGAGACCCAGTACTTC. V usage is TRBV29-1 and J usage is TRBJ2-5; TRBD2 aligns across 11 bases. Germline V gene sequence: CDR1 SQVTM, CDR2 ANQGSEA. CDR3 length: 16 amino acids. J was trimmed by 2 bases and V by 4 bases; bases with no gene match: 9.

This sequence joins TRBV4-1 and TRBJ2-4, with no clear D. CDR3 size: 15 residues. CDR1 and CDR2 (germline): MGHRA, YSYEKL. Deletions cut 6 bases from V and 0 bases from J, with 12 bases between. CDR3 residues: CASSPLGLAKNIQYF. The CDR3 coding sequence is TGCGCCAGCAGTCCTCTGGGCCTAGCCAAAAACATTCAGTACTTC.

At least ten counts were recorded for this clonotype. V and J are TRBV7-2 and TRBJ2-3, with D maybe TRBD1 (6 bases). Trimming removed 2 bases at V and 2 bases at J, with 8 bases between. CDR3 size: 14 residues. Per germline, CDR1 SGHTA and CDR2 FQGNSA. The CDR3 here is CASSLPGVTDTQYF. The CDR3 nucleotides are TGTGCCAGCAGCTTACCAGGGGTCACAGATACGCAGTATTTT.

This clonotype was picked up many times. The chain links TRBV4-1 to TRBJ2-1, with D tentatively TRBD1 (6 bases). The germline CDR1 and CDR2 sequences are MGHRA and YSYEKL. The CDR3 extends over 18 amino acids. V gave up 0 bases and J gave up 0 bases, with 15 bases separating them. The chain's CDR3 is CASSQDWIRGSSYNEQFF. CDR3 nucleotides: TGCGCCAGCAGCCAAGATTGGATTAGGGGGTCCTCCTACAATGAGCAGTTCTTC.

V is TRBV5-1 and J is TRBJ1-2, with D unresolved. V was cut by 7 bases and J by 2 bases, with 12 bases left in between. The CDR3 contains 13 residues. The germline CDR1 and CDR2 sequences are SGHRS and YFSETQ. The CDR3 sequence: CASGPGRNYGYTF. The CDR3 region has the DNA TGCGCCAGCGGCCCCGGTCGAAACTATGGCTACACCTTC. Complete variable domain (other parts from reference TRBV5-1 and TRBJ1-2): KAGVTQTPRYLIKTRGQQVTLSCSPISGHRSVSWYQQTPGQGLQFLFEYFSETQRNKGNFPGRFSGRQFSNSRSEMNVSTLELGDSALYLCASGPGRNYGYTFGSGTRLTVV.

This sequence joins TRBV30 and TRBJ2-7; D is undetermined. Trimming removed 1 base at V and 4 bases at J, with 8 bases between. The CDR3 totals 12 residues. In germline, CDR1 is GTSNPN, CDR2 SVGIG (reference sequence). CDR3: CAWSDTRYEQYF. The CDR3 DNA reads as TGTGCCTGGAGTGACACCCGATACGAGCAGTACTTC. Together with reference TRBV30 and TRBJ2-7, the CDR3 gives the full variable domain: SQTIHQWPATLVQPVGSPLSLECTVEGTSNPNLYWYRQAAGRGLQLLFYSVGIGQISSEVPQNLSASRPQDRQFILSSKKLLLSDSGFYLCAWSDTRYEQYFGPGTRLTVT.

Notes on this clonotype: This may come from a read error, since a much larger clone is one base off. The genes are TRBV3-1 and TRBJ2-5; D could derive from TRBD1 or TRBD2 (5 bases each). TRBJ2-7 matches the DNA end more closely, so the J call is doubtful. There are 13 residues in the CDR3. Germline assignment: CDR1 LGHDT and CDR2 YNNKEL (reference sequence). CDR3 sequence (DNA): TGTGCCGGCAGTCGGGACGGGCACTACGAGCAGTACTTC. Its protein product is CAGSRDGHYEQYF.

This clonotype was counted a few times. The V gene is TRBV28, the J gene TRBJ2-3; 11 bases agree with TRBD2. The CDR3 is made up of 17 amino acids. After removal of 5 bases from V and 2 bases from J, the junction contained 9 bases not matched to a gene. Germline V gene data show CDR1 as MDHEN and CDR2 as SYDVKM. This chain's CDR3 is CASSPTSGASDTDTQYF. CDR3 sequence (DNA): TGTGCCAGCAGTCCGACTAGCGGGGCGTCTGACACAGATACGCAGTATTTT.